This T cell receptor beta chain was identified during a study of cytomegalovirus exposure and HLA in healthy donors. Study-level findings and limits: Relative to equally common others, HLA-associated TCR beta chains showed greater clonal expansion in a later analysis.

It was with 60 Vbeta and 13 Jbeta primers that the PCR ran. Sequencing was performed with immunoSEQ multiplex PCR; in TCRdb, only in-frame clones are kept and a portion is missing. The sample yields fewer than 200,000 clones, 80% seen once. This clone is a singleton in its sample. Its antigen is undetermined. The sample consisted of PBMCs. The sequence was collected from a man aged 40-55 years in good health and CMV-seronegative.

The CDR3 sequence: CATLGIGTTSYEQYF. The CDR3 DNA sequence: TGTGCCACCCTCGGGATCGGGACTACCTCCTACGAGCAGTACTTC. This chain uses TRBV28 with TRBJ2-7; TRBD2 agrees at 7 bases. Per germline, CDR1 MDHEN and CDR2 SYDVKM. This CDR3 region has 15 residues. After removal of 10 bases from V and 0 bases from J, the junction contained 12 bases not matched to a gene.